Described below is a single T cell receptor beta chain sequence and its context. Antigen: not known. Expressed TCRB transcripts were sequenced after all isolated RNA was converted to cDNA. Produced via immunoSEQ multiplex PCR; TCRdb's table is partial and in-frame only. Counted here are around 41,000 clones, roughly 70% occurring once; the ten biggest clones make up more than 1.5%. The sample originates from a study of beta chain features in type 1 diabetes. Findings and limits, study-wide: Moderately but significantly shorter TCRB CDR3s were found in Type 1 diabetes patients in all four CD4+ subsets. The VDJ junctions of type 1 diabetes patients carried fewer insertions and more deletions. It was among patients, rather than healthy donors, that naive, central memory and Treg TCRB repertoires appeared more similar.

On average, the one heparinised blood draw given by each donor was approximately 120 mL. Each of the sorted populations had a purity greater than 95%. The CDR3 covers 15 residues. The junction had 14 bases not matched to a gene; V was cut back by 5 bases and J by 9 bases. Looked up from germline, CDR1 is SGHTA and CDR2 is FQGNSA. The genes are TRBV7-2 and TRBJ2-7, with TRBD2 identical over 9 bases. The specimen sequenced was Tregs from blood. This sequence originates from a man under 40 with type 1 diabetes. Some clones in this sample may be carry-over from other donors' samples. DNA of the CDR3: TGTGCCAGCAGCCCTGGTGCCATAGCGGGGGCGGTGCAGTACTTC. Encoded protein: CASSPGAIAGAVQYF.